This T cell receptor (beta chain) was obtained from a study of identical twins. Inclusive of both ends, the CDR3 amounts to 20 amino acids. Study-wide findings and caveats: Abundant beta clonotypes from cord blood had fewer insertions, unlike memory repertoires, which showed none. Those out-of-frame alpha sequences shared by twins showed an excess of low generation probability.

There are a few counts of this clonotype. Its antigen is not known. The DNA is omitted, as the CDR3 cannot be located on it reliably, and the CDR3 follows TCRdb's listing. There were only healthy Caucasians among the donors. A universal primer site came from template switching; cDNA carried unique molecular identifiers. From the 5' RACE reads, TCRdb called clonotypes with MiXCR, one entry per CDR3 protein. The top ten hold around 12% of the sample, which has under 450,000 distinct CDR3 sequences, roughly 20% seen once. Specimen: naive T cells sorted from blood. The receptor was derived from a man aged 45 to 65 in good health. The chain combines TRBV7-5 with TRBJ2-2; TRBD2 is the table's D call and was not checked against the DNA. TRBV7-5 is assigned pseudogene status. CDR3 protein: CISVPEDQGLAGKDTGELFF.